This TCR beta chain was sequenced in a study of T cells after yellow fever vaccination. V lost 4 bases, J lost 7 bases, and 16 bases lay in between. The CDR3 has 15 residues. Germline V gene lookup returns CDR1 SGHTA and CDR2 FQGNSA. Whole-study findings and limits: From the bulk population, abundant clonotypes could contaminate and appear within FACS-sorted repertoires. Reappearance after the booster was seen for most primary-vaccination clones, at 95% to 96% CD4 and 80% to 90% CD8.

This clonotype was seen at least ten times. Its antigen is currently unknown. UMIs were added to TCR cDNA along with a universal primer site when it was made by 5'RACE template switching. TCRdb independently ran MiXCR on the 5' RACE reads; one entry per CDR3 protein. Here the sample spans about 260,000 distinct CDR3 sequences, around 4.9% being singletons. This receptor was taken from a man aged 18 to 29 who received the YFV17D yellow fever vaccine. The sample consisted of CD4+ T cells sorted from PBMCs, taken on the day of the yellow fever booster vaccination. The chain recombines TRBV7-2 with TRBJ2-2, with D uncertain. The CDR3 here is CASSYVAPWGGELFF. Written as DNA, the CDR3 is TGTGCCAGCAGCTACGTTGCCCCTTGGGGCGGGGAGCTGTTTTTT.